The source of this T cell receptor (beta chain) is a study of regulatory T cells in long-lasting Graves disease. This clonotype occurred a few times. Time point defined: newly diagnosed GD, antithyroid drugs for less than 3 months. RNA isolated from PBMCs was used to make the TCR library. CDR3-region Arm-PCR and iRepertoire HTBI primers produced the TCR beta libraries. TCRdb re-called the multiplex PCR reads with MiXCR, one entry per CDR3 protein. Of 250,000 to 300,000 distinct CDR3 sequences listed, about 18% are singletons. V was trimmed by 2 bases and J by 2 bases, leaving 13 bases between them. CDR3 size: 15 residues. In germline, CDR1 is ENHRY, CDR2 SYGVKD. This same sample was also taken into another study, of T cells in Graves' hyperthyroidism and ophthalmopathy.

This chain links TRBV10-3 with TRBJ2-7, with D tentatively TRBD1 or TRBD2 (5 bases each). Source: peripheral blood mononuclear cells (PBMCs), taken at new diagnosis, from a patient treated with antithyroid drugs. The clonotype comes from a woman in her thirties with Graves disease. This CDR3 reads CAISEGTPPAYEQYF. CDR3 bases: TGTGCCATCAGTGAGGGGACCCCGCCGGCCTACGAGCAGTACTTC.